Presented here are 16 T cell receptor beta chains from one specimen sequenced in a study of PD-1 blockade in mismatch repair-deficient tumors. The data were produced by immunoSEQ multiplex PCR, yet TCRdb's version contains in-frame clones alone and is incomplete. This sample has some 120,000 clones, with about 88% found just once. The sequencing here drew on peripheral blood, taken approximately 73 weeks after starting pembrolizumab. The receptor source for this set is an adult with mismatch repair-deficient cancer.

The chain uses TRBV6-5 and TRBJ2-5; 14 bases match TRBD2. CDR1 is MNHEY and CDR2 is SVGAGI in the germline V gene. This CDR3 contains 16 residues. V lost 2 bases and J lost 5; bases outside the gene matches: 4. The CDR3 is CASSYQGLAGEETQYF. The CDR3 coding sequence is TGTGCCAGCAGTTACCAGGGACTAGCGGGAGAGGAGACCCAGTACTTC.

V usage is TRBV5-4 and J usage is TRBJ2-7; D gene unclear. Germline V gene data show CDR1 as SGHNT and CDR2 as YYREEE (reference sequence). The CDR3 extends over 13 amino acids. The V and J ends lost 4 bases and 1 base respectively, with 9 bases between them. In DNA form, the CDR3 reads TGTGCCAGCAGCCCCGAAGTGTCCTACGAGCAGTACTTC. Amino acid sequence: CASSPEVSYEQYF.

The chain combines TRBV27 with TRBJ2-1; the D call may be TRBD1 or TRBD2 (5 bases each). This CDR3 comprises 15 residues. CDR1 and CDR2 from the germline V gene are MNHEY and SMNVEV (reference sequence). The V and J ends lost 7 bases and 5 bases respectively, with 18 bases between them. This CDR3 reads CASTLGTKPNNEQFF. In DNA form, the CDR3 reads TGTGCCAGCACCCTCGGGACCAAACCAAACAATGAGCAGTTCTTC.

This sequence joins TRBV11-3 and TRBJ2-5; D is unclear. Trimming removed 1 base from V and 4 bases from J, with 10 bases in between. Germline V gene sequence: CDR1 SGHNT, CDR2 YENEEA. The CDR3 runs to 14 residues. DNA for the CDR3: TGTGCCAGCAGCTTAGGCTGGAGACCAGAGACCCAGTACTTC. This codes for CASSLGWRPETQYF. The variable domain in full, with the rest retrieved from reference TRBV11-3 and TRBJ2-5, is EAGVVQSPRYKIIEKKQPVAFWCNPISGHNTLYWYLQNLGQGPELLIRYENEEAVDDSQLPKDRFSAERLKGVDSTLKIQPAELGDSAVYLCASSLGWRPETQYFGPGTRLLVL.

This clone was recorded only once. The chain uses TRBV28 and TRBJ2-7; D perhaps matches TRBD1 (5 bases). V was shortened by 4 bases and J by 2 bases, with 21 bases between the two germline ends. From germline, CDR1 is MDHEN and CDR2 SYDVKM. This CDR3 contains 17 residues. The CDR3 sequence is CASSSQIWGYEPYEQYF. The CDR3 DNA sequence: TGTGCCAGCAGTTCTCAGATCTGGGGCTACGAACCCTACGAGCAGTACTTC.

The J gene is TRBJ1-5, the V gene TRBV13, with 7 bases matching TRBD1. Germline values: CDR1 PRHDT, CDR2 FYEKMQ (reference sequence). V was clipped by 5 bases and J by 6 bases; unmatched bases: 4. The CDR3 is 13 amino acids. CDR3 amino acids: CASSAGQAQPQHF. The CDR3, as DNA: TGTGCCAGCAGCGCCGGACAGGCTCAGCCCCAGCATTTT.

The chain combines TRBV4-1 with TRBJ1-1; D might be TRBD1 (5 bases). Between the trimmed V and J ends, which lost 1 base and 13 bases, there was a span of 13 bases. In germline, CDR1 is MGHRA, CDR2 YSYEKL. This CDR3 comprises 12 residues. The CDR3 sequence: CASSQVLGPFFF. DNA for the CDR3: TGCGCCAGCAGCCAAGTTCTGGGGCCATTTTTCTTT.

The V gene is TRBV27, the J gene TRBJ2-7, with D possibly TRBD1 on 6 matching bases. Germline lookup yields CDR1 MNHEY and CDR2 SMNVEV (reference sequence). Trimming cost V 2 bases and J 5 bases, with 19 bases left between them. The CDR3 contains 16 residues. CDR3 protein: CASSLGPNRVSDEQYF. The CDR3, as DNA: TGTGCCAGCAGTTTAGGGCCAAACAGGGTCTCGGACGAGCAGTACTTC.

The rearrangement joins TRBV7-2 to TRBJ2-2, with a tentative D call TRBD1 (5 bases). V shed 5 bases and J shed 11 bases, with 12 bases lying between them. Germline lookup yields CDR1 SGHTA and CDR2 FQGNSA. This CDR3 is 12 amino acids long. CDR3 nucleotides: TGTGCCAGCAGCCATTCAGGGTTAGAGCTGTTTTTT. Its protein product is CASSHSGLELFF.

The CDR3: CASSQGLAGVAFF. The CDR3 DNA follows: TGCGCCAGCAGCCAGGGACTAGCGGGAGTTGCTTTCTTC. The chain joins TRBV4-1 to TRBJ2-1, with TRBD2 matching over 14 bases. The V gene end was trimmed by 3 bases and the J gene end by 16 bases; junction bases not matched to a gene: 5. CDR1 is MGHRA, CDR2 YSYEKL, per germline. CDR3 length: 13 residues.

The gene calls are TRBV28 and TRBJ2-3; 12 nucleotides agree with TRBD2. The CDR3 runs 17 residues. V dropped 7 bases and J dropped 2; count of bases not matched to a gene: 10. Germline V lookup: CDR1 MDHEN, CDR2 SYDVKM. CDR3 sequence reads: CASTERGLAGNTDTQYF. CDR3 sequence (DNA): TGTGCCAGCACCGAACGAGGACTAGCGGGAAACACAGATACGCAGTATTTT.

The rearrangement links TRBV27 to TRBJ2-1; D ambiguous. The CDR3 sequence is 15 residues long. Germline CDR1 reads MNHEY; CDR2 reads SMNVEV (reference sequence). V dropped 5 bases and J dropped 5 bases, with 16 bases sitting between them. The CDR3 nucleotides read TGTGCCAGCAGTACAATCCTAAGGGTTGACAATGAGCAGTTCTTC. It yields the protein CASSTILRVDNEQFF.

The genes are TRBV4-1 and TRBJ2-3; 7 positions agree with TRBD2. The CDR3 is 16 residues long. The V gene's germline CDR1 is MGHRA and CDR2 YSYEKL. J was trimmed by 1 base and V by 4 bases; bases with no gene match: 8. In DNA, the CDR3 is TGCGCCAGCAGCCTAGGACTAGTCAAAGGCACAGATACGCAGTATTTT. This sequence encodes CASSLGLVKGTDTQYF.

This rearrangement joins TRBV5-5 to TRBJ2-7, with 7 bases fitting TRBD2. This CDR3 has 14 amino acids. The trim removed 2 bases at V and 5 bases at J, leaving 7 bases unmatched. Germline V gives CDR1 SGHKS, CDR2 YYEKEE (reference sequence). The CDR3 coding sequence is TGTGCCAGCAGCTTCGCGGGAGAGGTGAACGAGCAGTACTTC. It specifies CASSFAGEVNEQYF.

Written as DNA, the CDR3 is TGTGCCAGCGGCACTCACGAGCAGTACTTC. This sequence encodes CASGTHEQYF. The rearrangement uses TRBV11-2 and TRBJ2-7; D not resolved. The V gene lost 8 bases and the J gene lost 5 bases, with 7 bases spanning the gap. The CDR3 has 10 residues. CDR1 SGHAT and CDR2 FQNNGV come from the germline V gene. Filled out from reference TRBV11-2 and TRBJ2-7, the complete variable domain reads EAGVAQSPRYKIIEKRQSVAFWCNPISGHATLYWYQQILGQGPKLLIQFQNNGVVDDSQLPKDRFSAERLKGVDSTLKIQPAKLEDSAVYLCASGTHEQYFGPGTRLTVT.

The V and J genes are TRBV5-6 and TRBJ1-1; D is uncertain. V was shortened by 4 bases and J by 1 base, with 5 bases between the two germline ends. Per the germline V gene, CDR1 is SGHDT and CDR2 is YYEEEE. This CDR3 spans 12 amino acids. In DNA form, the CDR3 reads TGTGCCAGCAGCGGACGGAACACTGAAGCTTTCTTT. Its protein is CASSGRNTEAFF. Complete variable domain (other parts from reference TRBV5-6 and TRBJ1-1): DAGVTQSPTHLIKTRGQQVTLRCSPKSGHDTVSWYQQALGQGPQFIFQYYEEEERQRGNFPDRFSGHQFPNYSSELNVNALLLGDSALYLCASSGRNTEAFFGQGTRLTVV.